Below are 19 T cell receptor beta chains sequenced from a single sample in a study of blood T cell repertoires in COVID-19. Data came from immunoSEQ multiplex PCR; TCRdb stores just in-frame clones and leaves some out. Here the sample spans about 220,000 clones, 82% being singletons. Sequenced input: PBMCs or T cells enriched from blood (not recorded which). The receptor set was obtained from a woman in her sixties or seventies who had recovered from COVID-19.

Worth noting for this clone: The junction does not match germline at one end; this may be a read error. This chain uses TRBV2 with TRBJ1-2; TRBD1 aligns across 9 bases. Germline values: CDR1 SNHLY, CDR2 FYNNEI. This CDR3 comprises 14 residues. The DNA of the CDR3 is TGTGCCAGCAGTACAGGGGGCGATTACTACGGCTACACCTTC. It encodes CASSTGGDYYGYTF.

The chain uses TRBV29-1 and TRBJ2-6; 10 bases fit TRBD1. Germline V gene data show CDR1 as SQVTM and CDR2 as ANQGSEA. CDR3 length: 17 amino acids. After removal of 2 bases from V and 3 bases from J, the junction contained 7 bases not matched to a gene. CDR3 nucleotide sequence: TGCAGCGTTGAATTGGGGACAGGGGACTTTGGGGCCAACGTCCTGACTTTC. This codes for CSVELGTGDFGANVLTF.

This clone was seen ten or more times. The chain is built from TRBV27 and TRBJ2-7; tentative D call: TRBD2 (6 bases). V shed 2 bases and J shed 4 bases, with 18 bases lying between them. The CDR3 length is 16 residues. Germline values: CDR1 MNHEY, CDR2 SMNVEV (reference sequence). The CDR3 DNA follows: TGTGCCAGCAGTTTAAGCCCAGCAGCGGGCGTTTACGAGCAGTACTTC. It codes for CASSLSPAAGVYEQYF.

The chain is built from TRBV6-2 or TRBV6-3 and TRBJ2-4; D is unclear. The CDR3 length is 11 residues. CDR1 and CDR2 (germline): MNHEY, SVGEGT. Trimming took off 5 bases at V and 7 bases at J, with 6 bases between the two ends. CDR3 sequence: CASSHGNIQYF. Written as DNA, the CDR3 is TGTGCCAGCAGTCACGGGAACATTCAGTACTTC.

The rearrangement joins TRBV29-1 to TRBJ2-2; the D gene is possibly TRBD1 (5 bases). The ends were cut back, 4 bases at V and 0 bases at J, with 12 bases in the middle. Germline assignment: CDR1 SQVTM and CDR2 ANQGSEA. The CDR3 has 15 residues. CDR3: CSVGQGNANTGELFF. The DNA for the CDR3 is TGCAGCGTTGGCCAGGGAAACGCGAACACCGGGGAGCTGTTTTTT.

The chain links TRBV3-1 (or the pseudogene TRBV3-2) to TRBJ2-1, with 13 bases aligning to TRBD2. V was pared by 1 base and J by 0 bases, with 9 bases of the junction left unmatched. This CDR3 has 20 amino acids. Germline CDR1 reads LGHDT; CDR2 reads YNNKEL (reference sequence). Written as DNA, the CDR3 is TGTGCCAGCAGCCAAGCACCCGGGACTAGCGGGACGAGCTCCTACAATGAGCAGTTCTTC. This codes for CASSQAPGTSGTSSYNEQFF.

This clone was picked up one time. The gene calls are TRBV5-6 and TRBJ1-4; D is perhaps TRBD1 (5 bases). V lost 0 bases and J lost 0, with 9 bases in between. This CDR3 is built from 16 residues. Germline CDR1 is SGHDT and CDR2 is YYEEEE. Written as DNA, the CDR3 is TGTGCCAGCAGCTTGGTTGCAGGGTCAACTAATGAAAAACTGTTTTTT. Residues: CASSLVAGSTNEKLFF.

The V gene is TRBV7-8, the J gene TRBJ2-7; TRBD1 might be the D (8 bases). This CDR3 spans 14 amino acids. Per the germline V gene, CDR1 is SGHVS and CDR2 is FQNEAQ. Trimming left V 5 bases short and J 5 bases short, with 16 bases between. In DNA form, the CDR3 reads TGTGCCAGCAGCGGACAGGGAGGGAGCCACGAGCAGTACTTC. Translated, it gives CASSGQGGSHEQYF.

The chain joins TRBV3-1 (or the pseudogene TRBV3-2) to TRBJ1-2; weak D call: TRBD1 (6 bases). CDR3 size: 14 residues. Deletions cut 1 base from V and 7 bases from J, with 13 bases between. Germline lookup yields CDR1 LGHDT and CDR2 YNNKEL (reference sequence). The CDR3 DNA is TGTGCCAGCAGCCAAGGGGGGGGGCCGGCTGGCTACACCTTC. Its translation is CASSQGGGPAGYTF.

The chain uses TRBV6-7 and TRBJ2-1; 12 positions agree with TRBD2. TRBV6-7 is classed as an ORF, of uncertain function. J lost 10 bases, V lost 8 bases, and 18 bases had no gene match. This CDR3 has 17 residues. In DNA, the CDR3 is TGTGCCAGCCTAAAGGGCACGTCTAGCGGGGGGGGTAAGGAGCAGTTCTTC. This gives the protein CASLKGTSSGGGKEQFF.

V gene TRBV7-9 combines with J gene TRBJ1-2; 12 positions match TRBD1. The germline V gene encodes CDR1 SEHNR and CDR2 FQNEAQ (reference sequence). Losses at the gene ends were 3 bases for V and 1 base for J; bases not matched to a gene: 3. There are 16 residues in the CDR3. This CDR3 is CASSLGDRGLNYGYTF. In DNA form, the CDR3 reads TGTGCCAGCAGCTTGGGGGACAGGGGGCTTAACTATGGCTACACCTTC.

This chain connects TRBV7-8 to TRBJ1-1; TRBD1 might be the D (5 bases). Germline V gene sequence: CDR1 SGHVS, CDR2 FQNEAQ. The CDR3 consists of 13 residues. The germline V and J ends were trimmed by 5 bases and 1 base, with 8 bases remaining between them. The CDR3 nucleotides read TGTGCCAGCAGCATTGGACAGAACACTGAAGCTTTCTTT. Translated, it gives CASSIGQNTEAFF.

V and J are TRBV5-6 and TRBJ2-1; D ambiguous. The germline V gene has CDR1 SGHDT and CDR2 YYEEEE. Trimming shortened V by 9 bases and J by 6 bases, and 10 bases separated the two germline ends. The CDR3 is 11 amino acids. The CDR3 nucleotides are TGTGCCATCCAATCGGGCAATGAGCAGTTCTTC. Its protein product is CAIQSGNEQFF. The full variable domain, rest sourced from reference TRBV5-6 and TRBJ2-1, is DAGVTQSPTHLIKTRGQQVTLRCSPKSGHDTVSWYQQALGQGPQFIFQYYEEEERQRGNFPDRFSGHQFPNYSSELNVNALLLGDSALYLCAIQSGNEQFFGPGTRLTVL.

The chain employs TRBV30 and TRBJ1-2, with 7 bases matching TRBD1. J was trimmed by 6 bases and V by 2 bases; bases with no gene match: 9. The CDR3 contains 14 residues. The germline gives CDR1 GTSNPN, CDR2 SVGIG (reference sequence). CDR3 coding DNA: TGTGCCTGGAGTCGAGGACAGGCCTGGGATGGCTACACCTTC. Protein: CAWSRGQAWDGYTF.

The CDR3 region is CASETAGPSGANVLTF. CDR3 DNA sequence: TGTGCCAGCGAAACGGCGGGTCCCTCTGGGGCCAACGTCCTGACTTTC. V usage is TRBV9 and J usage is TRBJ2-6; TRBD2 is a possible D gene (5 bases). Deletions cut 7 bases from V and 0 bases from J, with 14 bases between. Germline V gene data show CDR1 as SGDLS and CDR2 as YYNGEE. The CDR3 spans 16 residues.

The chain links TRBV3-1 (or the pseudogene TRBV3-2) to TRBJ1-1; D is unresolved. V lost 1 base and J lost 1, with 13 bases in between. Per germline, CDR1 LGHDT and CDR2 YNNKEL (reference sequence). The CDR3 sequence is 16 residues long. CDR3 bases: TGTGCCAGCAGCCAAGGGTTCTCGTCAGGGAACACTGAAGCTTTCTTT. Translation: CASSQGFSSGNTEAFF.

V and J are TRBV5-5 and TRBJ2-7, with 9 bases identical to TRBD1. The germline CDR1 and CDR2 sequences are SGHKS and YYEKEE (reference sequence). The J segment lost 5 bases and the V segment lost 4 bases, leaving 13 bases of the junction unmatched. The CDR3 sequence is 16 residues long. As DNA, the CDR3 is TGTGCCAGCAGCCGGGACAGGGAACGGGTAGGTAACGAGCAGTACTTC. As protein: CASSRDRERVGNEQYF.

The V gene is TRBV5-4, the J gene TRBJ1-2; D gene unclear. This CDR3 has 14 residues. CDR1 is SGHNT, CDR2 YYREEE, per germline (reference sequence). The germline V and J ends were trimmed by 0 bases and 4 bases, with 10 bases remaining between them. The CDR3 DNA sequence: TGTGCCAGCAGCTTGGACAGTGCCCCCTATGGCTACACCTTC. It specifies CASSLDSAPYGYTF.

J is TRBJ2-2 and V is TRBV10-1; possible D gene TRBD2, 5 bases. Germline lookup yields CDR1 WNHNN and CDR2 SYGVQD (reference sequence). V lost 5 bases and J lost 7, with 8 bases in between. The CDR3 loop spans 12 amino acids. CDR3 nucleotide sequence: TGCGCCAGCAGTCTTACTAGCGGGGAGCTGTTTTTT. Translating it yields CASSLTSGELFF.